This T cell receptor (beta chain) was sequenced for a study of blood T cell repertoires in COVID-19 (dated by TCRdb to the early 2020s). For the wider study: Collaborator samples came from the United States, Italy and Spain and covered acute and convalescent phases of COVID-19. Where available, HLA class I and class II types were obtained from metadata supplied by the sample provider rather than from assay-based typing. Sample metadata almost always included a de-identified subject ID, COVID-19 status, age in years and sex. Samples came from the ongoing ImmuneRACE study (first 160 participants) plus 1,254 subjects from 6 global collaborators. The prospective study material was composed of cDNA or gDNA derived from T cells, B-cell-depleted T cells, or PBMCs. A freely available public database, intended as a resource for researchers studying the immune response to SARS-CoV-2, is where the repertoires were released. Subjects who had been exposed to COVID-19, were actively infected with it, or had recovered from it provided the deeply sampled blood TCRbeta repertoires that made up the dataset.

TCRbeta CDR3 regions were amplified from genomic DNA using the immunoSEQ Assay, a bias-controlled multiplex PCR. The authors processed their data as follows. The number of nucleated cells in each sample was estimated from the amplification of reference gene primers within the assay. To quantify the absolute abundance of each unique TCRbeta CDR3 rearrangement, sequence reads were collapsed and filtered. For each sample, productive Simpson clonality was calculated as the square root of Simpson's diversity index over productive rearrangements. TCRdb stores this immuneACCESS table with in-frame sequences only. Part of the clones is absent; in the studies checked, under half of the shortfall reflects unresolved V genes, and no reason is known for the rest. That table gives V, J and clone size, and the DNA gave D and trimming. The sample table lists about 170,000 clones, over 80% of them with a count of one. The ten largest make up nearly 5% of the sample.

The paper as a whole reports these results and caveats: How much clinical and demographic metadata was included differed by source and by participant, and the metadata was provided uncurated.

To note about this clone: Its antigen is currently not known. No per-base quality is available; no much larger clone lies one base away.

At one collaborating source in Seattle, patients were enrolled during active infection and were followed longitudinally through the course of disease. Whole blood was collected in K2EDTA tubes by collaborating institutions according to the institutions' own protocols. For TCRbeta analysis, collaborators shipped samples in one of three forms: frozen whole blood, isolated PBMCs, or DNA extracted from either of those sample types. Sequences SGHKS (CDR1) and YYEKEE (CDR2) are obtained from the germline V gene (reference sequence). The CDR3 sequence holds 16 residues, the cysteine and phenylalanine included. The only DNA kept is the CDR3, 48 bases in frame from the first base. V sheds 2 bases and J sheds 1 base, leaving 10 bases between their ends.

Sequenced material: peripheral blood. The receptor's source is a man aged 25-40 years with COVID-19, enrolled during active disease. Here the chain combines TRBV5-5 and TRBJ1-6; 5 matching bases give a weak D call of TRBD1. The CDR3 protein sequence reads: CASSFWQGSYNSPLHF. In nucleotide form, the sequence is TGTGCCAGCAGCTTTTGGCAGGGATCCTATAATTCACCCCTCCACTTT.